This T cell receptor (beta chain) was recorded in a study of sequential checkpoint blockade in melanoma (dated by TCRdb to 2018 to 2020). At the level of the whole study: Patients were assigned by 1:1 randomization to either first-line nivolumab followed by ipilimumab (arm A) or ipilimumab followed by nivolumab (arm B). Maintenance nivolumab was given following each of the two trial sequences. Overall study outcomes, separate from this receptor: The model for predicting response that combines TCR metrics with mutation burden needs to be validated in larger, independent patient cohorts.

The label giving this sample's treatment or condition can be read as: randomized to nivolumab then ipilimumab (arm A) or the reverse (arm B). Prior DNA-damaging chemotherapy had not been received by any trial patient. A FACS Aria II flow cytometer was used to sort live CD3+CD8+ cells that were negative for CD19 and CD56 from thawed PBMCs. Samples were obtained from patients with melanoma enrolled in CheckMate 064, a randomized, open-label phase II trial of sequential checkpoint blockade. Leukapheresis was used to collect peripheral blood mononuclear cells, which were then purified with Ficoll-Paque and frozen in human serum with roughly 9.8% DMSO. Purity of sorted blood CD3+CD8+ cells was verified at >95% immediately after sorting, followed by DNA extraction. Note on this clone: Its antigen is unknown. Base qualities are not provided; no much larger clone lies one nucleotide away.

For CDR1 and CDR2, the germline V gene lists SQVTM and ANQGSEA. For this chain, trimming is 7 bases at the V end and 1 base at the J end, and the number of junction bases without a gene match is 2. Measured from the cysteine to the phenylalanine, the CDR3 is 14 residues long. Of all the DNA, just the CDR3 is kept, 42 bases in frame from base 1. The immunoSEQ Assay was used to immunosequence TCRbeta CDR3 regions from genomic DNA. Genomic DNA was amplified by bias-controlled multiplex PCR before high-throughput sequencing. The published analysis was carried out like this. To quantify the absolute abundance of each unique TCRbeta CDR3 region, the sequences were collapsed and filtered. Clonality, defined as 1 minus Pielou's evenness, was calculated using only productive rearrangements. A previously published method was used to identify clones whose frequencies were significantly greater in on-treatment samples than in baseline samples. Imported from immuneACCESS, the table was reduced by TCRdb to in-frame sequences with V and J called. These copies leave out some clones; in studies compared against another copy, an unresolved V gene accounts for under half, and the cause of the remainder is not known. V, J and clone size reflect that table, while D and trimming were determined from the DNA. This sample has more than 25,000 clones in its table, and approximately 75% of those were observed once. The top ten hold about 14% of the sample.

This TCR was sampled from a human donor with melanoma. The specimen comprised CD8+ T cells sorted from blood (inferred from file names), sampled from a patient given nivolumab and ipilimumab in sequence. The rearrangement joined TRBV29-1 to TRBJ2-1, with TRBD2 identical over 12 junction bases. The nucleotides are TGCAGCGCACTAGCGGGGGGTTCCTACAATGAGCAGTTCTTC. It codes for CSALAGGSYNEQFF.